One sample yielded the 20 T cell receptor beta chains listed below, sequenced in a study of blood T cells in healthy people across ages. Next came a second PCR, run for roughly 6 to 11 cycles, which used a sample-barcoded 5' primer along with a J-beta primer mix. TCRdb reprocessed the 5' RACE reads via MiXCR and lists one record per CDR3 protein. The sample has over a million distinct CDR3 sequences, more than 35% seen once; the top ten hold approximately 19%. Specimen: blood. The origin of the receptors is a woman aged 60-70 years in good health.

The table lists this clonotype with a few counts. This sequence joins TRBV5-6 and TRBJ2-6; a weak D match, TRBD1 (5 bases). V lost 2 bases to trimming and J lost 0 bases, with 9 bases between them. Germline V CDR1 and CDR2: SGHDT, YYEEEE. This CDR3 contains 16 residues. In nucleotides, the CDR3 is TGTGCCAGCAGCTTCAGGGCTTTCTCTGGGGCCAACGTCCTGACTTTC. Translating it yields CASSFRAFSGANVLTF.

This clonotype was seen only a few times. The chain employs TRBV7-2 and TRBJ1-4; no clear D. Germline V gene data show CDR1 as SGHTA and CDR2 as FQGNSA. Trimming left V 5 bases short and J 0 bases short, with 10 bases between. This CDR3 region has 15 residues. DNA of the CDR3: TGTGCCAGCAGCCCCCAGAGGACAACTAATGAAAAACTGTTTTTT. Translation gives CASSPQRTTNEKLFF.

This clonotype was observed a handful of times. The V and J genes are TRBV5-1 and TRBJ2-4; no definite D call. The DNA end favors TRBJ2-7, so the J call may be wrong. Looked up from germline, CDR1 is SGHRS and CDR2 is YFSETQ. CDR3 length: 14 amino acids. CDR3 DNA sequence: TGCGCCAGCAGCTTAGAACGGACCACATACGAGCAGTACTTC. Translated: CASSLERTTYEQYF.

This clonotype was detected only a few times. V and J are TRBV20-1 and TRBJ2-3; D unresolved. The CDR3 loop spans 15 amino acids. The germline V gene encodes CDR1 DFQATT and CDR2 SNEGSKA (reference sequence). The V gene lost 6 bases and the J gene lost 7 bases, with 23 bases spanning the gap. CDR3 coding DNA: TGCAGTGCAGAGAGAGATTCCCCTTTGCCGTATACGCAGTATTTT. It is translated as CSAERDSPLPYTQYF.

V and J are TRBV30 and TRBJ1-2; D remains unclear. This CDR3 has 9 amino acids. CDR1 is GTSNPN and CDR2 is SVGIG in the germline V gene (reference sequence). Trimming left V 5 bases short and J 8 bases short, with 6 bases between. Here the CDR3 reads CAWEEGYTF. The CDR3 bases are TGTGCCTGGGAGGAGGGCTACACCTTC.

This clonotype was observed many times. CDR3 sequence reads: CSAHLQREGETQYF. DNA for the CDR3: TGCAGTGCTCATTTGCAGCGGGAGGGCGAGACCCAGTACTTC. The V call is TRBV20-1, the J call TRBJ2-5; 10 bases map to TRBD2. J was trimmed by 5 bases and V by 5 bases; bases with no gene match: 8. Per the germline V gene, CDR1 is DFQATT and CDR2 is SNEGSKA (reference sequence). The CDR3 sequence is 14 residues long.

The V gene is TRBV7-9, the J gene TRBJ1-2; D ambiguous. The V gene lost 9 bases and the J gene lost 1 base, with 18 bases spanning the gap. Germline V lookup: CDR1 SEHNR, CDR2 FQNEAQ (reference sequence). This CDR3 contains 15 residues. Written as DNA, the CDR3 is TGTGCCAGTTTTCCCCCGGCGGGCCGTAACTATGGCTACACCTTC. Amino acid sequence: CASFPPAGRNYGYTF.

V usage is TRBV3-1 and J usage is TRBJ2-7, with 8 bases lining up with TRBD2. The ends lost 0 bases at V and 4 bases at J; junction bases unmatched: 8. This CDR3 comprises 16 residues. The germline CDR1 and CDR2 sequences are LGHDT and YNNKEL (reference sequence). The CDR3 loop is CASSQDVGLEFYEQYF. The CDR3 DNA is TGTGCCAGCAGCCAAGATGTGGGACTAGAGTTTTACGAGCAGTACTTC.

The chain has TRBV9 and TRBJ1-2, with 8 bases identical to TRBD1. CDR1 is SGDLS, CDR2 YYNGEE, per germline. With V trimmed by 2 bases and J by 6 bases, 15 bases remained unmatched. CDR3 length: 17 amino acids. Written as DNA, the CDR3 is TGTGCCAGCAGCGTTTTCGTCGGGGCAGGGGGCGCGGATGGCTACACCTTC. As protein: CASSVFVGAGGADGYTF.

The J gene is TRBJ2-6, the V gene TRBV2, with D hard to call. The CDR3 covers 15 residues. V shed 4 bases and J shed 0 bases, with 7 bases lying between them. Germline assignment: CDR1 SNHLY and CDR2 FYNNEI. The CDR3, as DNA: TGTGCCAGCAGTGGCTGGGGCTCTGGGGCCAACGTCCTGACTTTC. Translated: CASSGWGSGANVLTF.

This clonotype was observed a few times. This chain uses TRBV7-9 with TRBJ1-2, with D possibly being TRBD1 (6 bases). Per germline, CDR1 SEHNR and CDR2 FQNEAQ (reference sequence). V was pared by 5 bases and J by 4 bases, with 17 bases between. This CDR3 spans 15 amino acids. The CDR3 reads CASSTLRQESYGYTF. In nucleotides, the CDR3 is TGTGCCAGCAGCACATTACGACAGGAAAGCTATGGCTACACCTTC.

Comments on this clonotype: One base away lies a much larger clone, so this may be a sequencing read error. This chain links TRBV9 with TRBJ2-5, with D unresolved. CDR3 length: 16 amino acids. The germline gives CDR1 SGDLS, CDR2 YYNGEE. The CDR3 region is CAGSARTASNQETQYF. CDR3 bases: TGTGCCGGCAGCGCCCGGACCGCTTCGAATCAAGAGACCCAGTACTTC.

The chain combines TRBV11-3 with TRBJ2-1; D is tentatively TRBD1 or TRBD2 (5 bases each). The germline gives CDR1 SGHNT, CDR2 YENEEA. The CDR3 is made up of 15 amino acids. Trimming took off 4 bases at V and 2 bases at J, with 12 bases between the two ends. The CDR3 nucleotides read TGTGCCAGCAGCTCGGGACGGACGACCTACAATGAGCAGTTCTTC. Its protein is CASSSGRTTYNEQFF.

CDR3 DNA sequence: TGTGCCACCAGCAGTTGGTTAATTATTCGGAATAGGAACACCGGGGAGCTGTTTTTT. Protein sequence: CATSSWLIIRNRNTGELFF. The chain uses TRBV15 and TRBJ2-2; D is unclear. This CDR3 spans 19 amino acids. V was trimmed by 3 bases and J by 1 base, leaving 21 bases between them. Germline V lookup: CDR1 LNHNV, CDR2 YYDKDF (reference sequence).

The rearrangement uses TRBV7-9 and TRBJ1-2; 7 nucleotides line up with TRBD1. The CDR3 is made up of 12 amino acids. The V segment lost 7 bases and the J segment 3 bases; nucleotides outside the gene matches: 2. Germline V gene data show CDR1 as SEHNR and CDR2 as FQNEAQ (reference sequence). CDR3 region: CASTTGDYGYTF. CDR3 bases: TGTGCCAGCACCACAGGGGACTATGGCTACACCTTC. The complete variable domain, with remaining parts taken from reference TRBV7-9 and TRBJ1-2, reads DTGVSQNPRHKITKRGQNVTFRCDPISEHNRLYWYRQTLGQGPEFLTYFQNEAQLEKSRLLSDRFSAERPKGSFSTLEIQRTEQGDSAMYLCASTTGDYGYTFGSGTRLTVV.

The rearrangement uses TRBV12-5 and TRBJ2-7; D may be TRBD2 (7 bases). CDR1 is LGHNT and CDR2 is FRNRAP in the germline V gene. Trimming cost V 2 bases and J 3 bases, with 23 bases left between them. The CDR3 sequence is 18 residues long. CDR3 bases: TGTGCTAGTGGTTTGAAGGACGGGGGGCCCAGTGGGCTCTACGAGCAGTACTTC. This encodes CASGLKDGGPSGLYEQYF.

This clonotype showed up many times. CDR3 coding DNA: TGTGCCAGCAGTTTAGCGGGGTGGATTGTGGATACGCAGTATTTT. Its protein product is CASSLAGWIVDTQYF. This sequence joins TRBV12-3 or TRBV12-4 and TRBJ2-3; the D is unclear. The CDR3 runs to 15 residues. V lost 0 bases and J 6 bases, leaving 13 bases between the germline ends.

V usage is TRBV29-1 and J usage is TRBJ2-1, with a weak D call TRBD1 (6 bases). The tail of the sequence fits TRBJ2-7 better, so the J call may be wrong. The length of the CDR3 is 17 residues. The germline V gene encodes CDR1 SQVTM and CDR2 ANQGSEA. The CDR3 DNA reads TGCAGCGTTGAATCTGAGGGTCGGGTTTCTCGGGACAATGAGCAGTACTTC. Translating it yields CSVESEGRVSRDNEQYF.

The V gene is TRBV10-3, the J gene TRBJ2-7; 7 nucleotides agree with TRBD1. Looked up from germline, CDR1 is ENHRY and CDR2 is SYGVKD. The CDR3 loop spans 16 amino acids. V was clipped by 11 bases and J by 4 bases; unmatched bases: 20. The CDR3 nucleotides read TGTGCCGCCAGTGAGTCCAGACAGGGAAGGCGGTACGAGCAGTACTTC. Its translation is CAASESRQGRRYEQYF.

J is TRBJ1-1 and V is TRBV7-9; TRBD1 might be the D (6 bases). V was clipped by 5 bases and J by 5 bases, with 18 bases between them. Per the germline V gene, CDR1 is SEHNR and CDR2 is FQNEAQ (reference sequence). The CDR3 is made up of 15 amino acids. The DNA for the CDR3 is TGTGCCAGCAGCCCCCCCACAGGGAGTGAGACTGAAGCTTTCTTT. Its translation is CASSPPTGSETEAFF. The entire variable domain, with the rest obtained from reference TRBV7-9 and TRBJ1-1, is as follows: DTGVSQNPRHKITKRGQNVTFRCDPISEHNRLYWYRQTLGQGPEFLTYFQNEAQLEKSRLLSDRFSAERPKGSFSTLEIQRTEQGDSAMYLCASSPPTGSETEAFFGQGTRLTVV.